Below are 9 T cell receptor beta chains sequenced from a single sample in a study of blood T cell repertoires in COVID-19. TCRdb's copy holds only in-frame clones and misses some; the assay was immunoSEQ multiplex PCR. The sample has about 100,000 clones, around nine tenths seen once. The sample consisted of peripheral blood. Receptor source: an elderly man with acute or convalescent COVID-19.

The chain carries TRBV11-2 and TRBJ2-7; D remains unclear. Germline CDR1 is SGHAT and CDR2 is FQNNGV. V was cut by 5 bases and J by 3 bases, with 11 bases left in between. The CDR3 has 13 residues. CDR3 in amino acids: CASSHTTIYEQYF. The CDR3 DNA sequence: TGTGCCAGCAGCCACACTACCATCTACGAGCAGTACTTC.

This chain links TRBV7-2 with TRBJ2-1; D may be TRBD2 (6 bases). CDR3 length: 13 residues. The ends were cut back, 6 bases at V and 7 bases at J, with 13 bases in the middle. Germline lookup yields CDR1 SGHTA and CDR2 FQGNSA. CDR3 in amino acids: CASRFRETNEQFF. The CDR3 DNA reads as TGTGCCAGCAGATTCCGGGAGACGAATGAGCAGTTCTTC.

This chain connects TRBV6-5 to TRBJ2-7; D is perhaps TRBD1 (5 bases). CDR1 is MNHEY, CDR2 SVGAGI, per germline. Trimming shortened V by 6 bases and J by 4 bases, and 10 bases separated the two germline ends. This CDR3 is 12 amino acids long. The CDR3 sequence: CASRGRVYEQYF. CDR3 nucleotides: TGTGCCAGCAGGGGCAGGGTTTACGAGCAGTACTTC.

The V call is TRBV6-2 or TRBV6-3, the J call TRBJ2-1, with 10 positions matching TRBD1. The CDR3 sequence is 14 residues long. Losses at the gene ends were 5 bases for V and 6 bases for J; bases not matched to a gene: 4. Germline CDR1 reads MNHEY; CDR2 reads SVGEGT. The CDR3 nucleotides are TGTGCCAGCAGTACCCGACAGGGGGCCAATGAGCAGTTCTTC. It translates to CASSTRQGANEQFF.

The CDR3 DNA is TGTGCCAGCAGCTTAGAGGGTGACAGGGGGCGCCTCTATGGCTACACCTTC. It specifies CASSLEGDRGRLYGYTF. The rearrangement uses TRBV7-9 and TRBJ1-2, with TRBD1 matching over 10 bases. The CDR3 sequence is 17 residues long. After removal of 1 base from V and 4 bases from J, the junction contained 9 bases not matched to a gene. Germline CDR1 SEHNR, CDR2 FQNEAQ (reference sequence).

This chain links TRBV6-5 with TRBJ2-7, with 7 bases that match TRBD2. The length of the CDR3 is 14 residues. CDR1 MNHEY and CDR2 SVGAGI come from the germline V gene. With V trimmed by 6 bases and J by 3 bases, 8 bases remained unmatched. This chain's CDR3 is CASSPSGIIYEQYF. The CDR3 DNA reads TGTGCCAGCAGCCCAAGCGGGATCATCTACGAGCAGTACTTC.

The rearrangement joins TRBV19 to TRBJ1-5, with unresolved D. The V gene's germline CDR1 is LNHDA and CDR2 SQIVND (reference sequence). Trimming shortened V by 4 bases and J by 4 bases, and 5 bases separated the two germline ends. The CDR3 extends over 12 amino acids. CDR3 sequence: CASSTSNQPQHF. The CDR3 nucleotides are TGTGCCAGTAGTACCAGTAATCAGCCCCAGCATTTT.

The chain recombines TRBV29-1 with TRBJ2-3, with TRBD2 as a possible D gene (6 bases). This CDR3 has 12 residues. Germline values: CDR1 SQVTM, CDR2 ANQGSEA. The V end lost 6 bases, the J end lost 4 bases, and 11 bases lay between the germline ends. For the CDR3, the DNA is TGCAGCGTAGAGACGGGGGCAGATACGCAGTATTTT. This encodes CSVETGADTQYF.

This sequence joins TRBV28 and TRBJ1-2; 10 bases fit TRBD1. The CDR3 is 14 residues long. The V gene end was trimmed by 6 bases and the J gene end by 4 bases; junction bases not matched to a gene: 5. Germline CDR1 MDHEN, CDR2 SYDVKM. The CDR3 nucleotides read TGTGCCAGCAGGGGACAGGGGCCCTTCTATGGCTACACCTTC. This gives the protein CASRGQGPFYGYTF.